This paragraph covers one T cell receptor (beta chain) sequence. The table lists this clonotype with many counts. No antigen is known for it. Base qualities are not provided; no much larger clone lies one nucleotide away. This entry belongs to a study of regulatory T cells in long-lasting Graves disease (dated by TCRdb to the early 2020s). With regard to the full study: Patients with newly diagnosed Graves' disease had been on antithyroid drugs for under 3 months. Peripheral blood TCR sequencing and RNA sequencing compared persistent Graves' disease patients with newly diagnosed Graves' disease patients. The study was conducted in China and was registered as a clinical trial. A total of some 33 samples were covered by TCR sequencing, comprising some 13 persistent and about 20 newly diagnosed Graves' disease patients. Broader findings and caveats from the paper: The study examined only peripheral blood because the primary lesion, thyroid tissue, could not be accessed. Persistent disease showed preferential use of TRBV28, TRBJ1-2 and TRBJ2-5, whereas newly diagnosed disease favored TRBV20-1 and TRBJ2-1. Only the TCR beta chain was sequenced and analyzed. Lower TCR Shannon entropy and fewer highly expanded clones were observed in persistent Graves' disease patients than in newly diagnosed patients, which suggested clonal expansion. As a limitation, the authors acknowledged that the small sample size may reduce accuracy. More public clonotypes were shared among persistent patients (roughly 2,700) than among newly diagnosed patients (over 900).

Libraries were prepared through multiplex PCR. Sequencing instrument: Illumina HiSeq 4000. CDR3 regions were amplified by Arm-PCR with iRepertoire HTBI primers to construct TCR beta libraries. Before sequencing, the PCR products went through gel purification. Under the source paper's analysis protocol: Across samples, around 62 TRBV and approximately 15 TRBJ segments were identified and used for gene usage analysis of CDR3 amino acid clonotypes. COPE and FqMerger were used to merge the filtered high-quality paired reads into contigs. BLAST was used to align contigs to IMGT TRBV, TRBD and TRBJ reference genes, and CDR3 was defined according to IMGT. Clonotypes above 0.1% frequency were classified as highly expanded clones. Shannon entropy was used to measure repertoire diversity, and the Gini coefficient was used to measure V-J evenness. A clonotype was considered public if more than one individual shared it. Using fastp trimming at Q25 and MiXCR clonotype assembly, TCRdb reanalyzed the public sequencing data and kept in-frame beta chains. Rows with one shared CDR3 protein collapse into an entry with the most common genes and DNA. The V and J calls and clone size are TCRdb's, not the authors'. This sample gives roughly 420,000 distinct CDR3 sequences in total; roughly 15% of them show up just once. The ten largest account for approximately 17% of the sample.

This specimen's time point label, interpreted: newly diagnosed GD, antithyroid drugs for less than 3 months. RNA was extracted from PBMCs in TRIzol for both TCR sequencing and RNA sequencing. The diagnosis of Graves' disease was made according to American Thyroid Association guidelines. Patients were recruited from an endocrinology department in Xi'an, China. From each patient, 7.5 to 9.5 milliliters of peripheral blood was collected into an EDTA anticoagulant tube. Ficoll Paque Plus density gradient separation was used to isolate PBMCs, and no further T cell sorting was done. An Agilent 2100 Bioanalyzer and agarose gel were used to check RNA quality, while a NanoDrop 2000 measured RNA concentration. The germline V gene encodes CDR1 MNHGY and CDR2 SVAAGI. The CDR3 holds 16 amino acids from the cysteine to the phenylalanine. Only the CDR3 region is kept as DNA, spanning 48 bases read in frame from base 1. Trimming takes 4 bases off V and 5 bases off J; junction bases not matched to a gene: 11.

A further study also used this sample, focusing on T cells in Graves' hyperthyroidism and ophthalmopathy. The second paper states: Stable Graves' hyperthyroidism was defined as the absence of progression to ophthalmopathy over 18 months of follow-up. Hyperthyroidism patients were newly diagnosed, with disease duration under 2 months, and aged 18 to 65 years. Patients with uncontrolled infections, other autoimmune diseases, pregnancy or lactation were excluded. Clinical symptoms, serum thyroxine and TRAb, thyroid ultrasound, and orbital computed tomography formed the basis for the diagnoses. The TCR CDR3 was subjected to a first round of RT-PCR using the HTBI primer set and the Qiagen OneStep RT-PCR kit. Most expanded thyroid clonotypes (frequency above 0.001) were also found in blood, which suggests that blood repertoires may mirror thyroid immune responses. In cross-validation, a model built on a 13 V-J signature told ophthalmopathy apart from stable hyperthyroidism with approximately 90% sensitivity and roughly 82% specificity, and in testing the same model reached 80%/75%. During validation, the model predicted progression to ophthalmopathy a median of around 6 months ahead of onset, with around 65% sensitivity and 72.22% specificity. A discovery cohort of about a hundred patients, 43 with Graves' ophthalmopathy and 55 to 60 with stable Graves' hyperthyroidism, was used to find distinguishing TCR V-J signatures. Prospective prediction of ophthalmopathy was tested in an independent validation cohort consisting of some 20 hyperthyroidism patients and over 15 patients who later progressed to ophthalmopathy. The 85 to 100 discovery patients were randomly split 7:3 into training and test sets. Thyroid tissue and blood T-cell repertoires from six Graves' hyperthyroidism patients were also compared in the study. Following sampling, methimazole starting at 30 mg daily was given to hyperthyroidism patients, and high-dose intravenous methylprednisolone was given to ophthalmopathy patients. Libraries were constructed in a second round of multiplex PCR, after which size selection and purification were carried out. Paired-end sequencing of the libraries was performed with 100 bp reads on an Illumina HiSeq2000. SOAPnuke was used to process the raw data, throwing out any read that contained adapters or uncalled bases, had a mean Phred below 15, or lacked an exact constant-primer or identifier match. COPE v1.2.5 was used to merge the high-quality paired reads, and each unique nucleotide sequence was defined as a clonotype. MiTCR v1.1 was used to align clonotypes to the IMGT TRBV, TRBD and TRBJ reference segments. The analysis was restricted to V-J combinations with a frequency above 0.0001, which together covered 98% to 99.2% of the repertoires. A TCS score was defined as the ratio of F50 (clonal expansion) to E x V (chaos), with BLOSUM62-based TCRdist applied between CDR3 peptides within each V-J. Welch's t-statistics and random forest reduced 500 to 650 V-J features to 13, which were used in a naive Bayes classifier (R e1071). Sample size was not statistically predetermined, and investigators were not blinded to group allocation. According to the paper, TCR Vbeta CDR3 sequencing was carried out on roughly 130 peripheral blood samples, which came from under 50 ophthalmopathy, fewer than 80 hyperthyroidism and roughly 17 progressor patients.

This specimen was peripheral blood mononuclear cells (PBMCs), taken at new diagnosis, from a patient treated with antithyroid drugs. The receptor chain draws on TRBV6-9 and TRBJ1-5; TRBD1 agrees with 7 junctional bases. The receptor was isolated from a woman between 50 and 59 years old with Graves disease. Donor details come from another sample of the same person, matched by shared clones. The CDR3 reads as follows: CASSFQGRQGYQPQHF. The sequence in DNA is TGTGCCAGCAGTTTTCAGGGGCGACAGGGTTATCAGCCCCAGCATTTT.